The 26 T cell receptor beta chains below come from one sample, sequenced in a study of T cell clusters in autoimmune cytopenias. TRB was amplified from about 250 ng of peripheral blood genomic DNA per sample. TRB was amplified by touch-down multiplex PCR, primer pools A and B combined. From the multiplex PCR reads, TCRdb lists one entry per CDR3 protein and no DNA. This sample contains about 15,000 distinct CDR3 sequences. Sequenced input: peripheral blood. The origin of the receptors is a human donor with an autoimmune cytopenia or autoimmune hepatitis (not recorded which).

This chain uses TRBV7-6 with TRBJ2-2; TCRdb selects TRBD2, and the lack of DNA leaves this call unchecked. The CDR3 is made up of 17 amino acids. Germline CDR1 and CDR2: SGHVS and FNYEAQ. CDR3 in amino acids: CASSSPTSGRNTGELFF.

V and J are TRBV5-4 and TRBJ2-1; TCRdb indicates TRBD2, and absent DNA this call remains unverified. The germline gives CDR1 SGHNT, CDR2 YYREEE (reference sequence). This CDR3 comprises 14 residues. The CDR3 reads CASSDLAGVDEQFF. Filled out from reference TRBV5-4 and TRBJ2-1, the complete variable domain reads ETGVTQSPTHLIKTRGQQVTLRCSSQSGHNTVSWYQQALGQGPQFIFQYYREEENGRGNFPPRFSGLQFPNYSSELNVNALELDDSALYLCASSDLAGVDEQFFGPGTRLTVL.

The V and J genes are TRBV30 and TRBJ2-5. The CDR3 runs to 14 residues. Germline CDR1 GTSNPN, CDR2 SVGIG (reference sequence). The CDR3 loop is CAWSNPNVMGTQYF.

J is TRBJ1-2 and V is TRBV6-5; TCRdb outputs TRBD1, but without DNA this stays unchecked. This CDR3 is 14 amino acids long. Germline CDR1 reads MNHEY; CDR2 reads SVGAGI. The CDR3 loop reads CATGAGTGANGYTF.

This chain uses TRBV19 with TRBJ1-4; the TCRdb call, TRBD1, lacks DNA for checking. CDR1 is LNHDA, CDR2 SQIVND, per germline (reference sequence). CDR3 length equals 15 residues. This CDR3 reads CASSPRTGEIEKLFF.

The J gene is TRBJ2-3, the V gene TRBV19; checking the TCRdb D call of TRBD2 is not possible without DNA. There are 14 residues in the CDR3. CDR1 LNHDA and CDR2 SQIVND come from the germline V gene (reference sequence). This chain's CDR3 is CASSPRRSGDTQYF.

The chain couples TRBV6-5 to TRBJ1-2; TCRdb calls TRBD1, which cannot be checked without DNA. Germline values: CDR1 MNHEY, CDR2 SVGAGI. The CDR3 runs to 16 residues. The CDR3 spells CASSSGSGQGMRGYTF.

The chain links TRBV5-6 to TRBJ1-1. Germline lookup yields CDR1 SGHDT and CDR2 YYEEEE. The CDR3 runs 14 residues. The CDR3 here is CASSDGRVNTEAFF.

This chain links TRBV19 with TRBJ1-6; the D call of TRBD1 rests on TCRdb alone, since no DNA is present to check it. CDR1 and CDR2 (germline): LNHDA, SQIVND (reference sequence). CDR3 size: 12 residues. CDR3: CASKEADSPLHF.

Frequency places this clonotype as medium-sized. V is TRBV27 and J is TRBJ2-1; the D gene TCRdb calls, TRBD1, cannot be checked with no DNA. CDR1 MNHEY and CDR2 SMNVEV come from the germline V gene (reference sequence). The CDR3 has 14 amino acids. This CDR3 is CASSSGQYYNEQFF.

This clonotype is identified as medium-sized (0.01 to 0.1%) from frequency. V gene TRBV29-1 combines with J gene TRBJ1-2; TCRdb selects TRBD1, and the lack of DNA leaves this call unchecked. CDR1 SQVTM and CDR2 ANQGSEA come from the germline V gene. The CDR3 contains 11 residues. The chain's CDR3 is CSDRLGDGYTF.

The chain couples TRBV12-3 or TRBV12-4 to TRBJ2-1; TCRdb selects TRBD1, and the lack of DNA leaves this call unchecked. The CDR3 consists of 16 residues. The chain's CDR3 is CASSSSGPGIYNEQFF.

The chain combines TRBV6-1 with TRBJ2-7; the D gene TCRdb calls, TRBD1, cannot be checked with no DNA. Germline CDR1 is MNHNS and CDR2 is SASEGT. This CDR3 region has 11 residues. CDR3 residues: CASLFGQEQYF.

The V call is TRBV18, the J call TRBJ1-6. Germline loops: CDR1 KGHSH, CDR2 LQKENI. CDR3 length: 13 residues. The CDR3 is CASSEQINSPLHF.

The chain recombines TRBV6-1 with TRBJ2-3; lacking DNA, the TRBD1 call made by TCRdb goes unchecked. This CDR3 contains 13 residues. Germline lookup yields CDR1 MNHNS and CDR2 SASEGT. Here the CDR3 reads CASGAEPADTQYF.

The chain combines TRBV12-3 or TRBV12-4 with TRBJ2-7; TCRdb's assignment of TRBD1 cannot be checked, as there is no DNA. The CDR3 runs 14 residues. The CDR3 is CASSLDSFLYEQYF.

Judged by frequency, this clonotype is medium-sized. V is TRBV12-3 or TRBV12-4 and J is TRBJ1-6. The CDR3 sequence is 12 residues long. Here the CDR3 reads CASTRLEAPLHF.

V and J are TRBV6-2 or TRBV6-3 and TRBJ2-2; no DNA is available, so the TRBD1 call from TCRdb remains unchecked. The CDR3 loop spans 13 amino acids. The germline V gene has CDR1 MNHEY and CDR2 SVGEGT. CDR3 loop: CATGQGVTGELFF.

V and J are TRBV12-3 or TRBV12-4 and TRBJ1-5. The CDR3 consists of 13 residues. CDR3 amino acids: CASSYLSSQPQHF.

This clonotype is classed as medium-sized by frequency. The V call is TRBV19, the J call TRBJ2-6; TCRdb lists TRBD1, though no DNA is available to test this call. This CDR3 comprises 18 residues. Germline CDR1 is LNHDA and CDR2 is SQIVND (reference sequence). CDR3 loop: CASSKEDRGWSGANVLTF.

The chain employs TRBV27 and TRBJ1-1; checking the TCRdb D call of TRBD1 is not possible without DNA. Germline CDR1 reads MNHEY; CDR2 reads SMNVEV (reference sequence). The CDR3 runs 16 residues. The CDR3 region is CASSLFGGPSNTEAFF.

The chain couples TRBV12-3 or TRBV12-4 to TRBJ2-7; TCRdb's D gene call, TRBD2, goes unchecked for lack of DNA. The CDR3 totals 15 residues. The CDR3 is CASSPVVAGGYEQYF.

This rearrangement joins TRBV6-4 to TRBJ2-3; as DNA is missing, the TRBD2 call by TCRdb cannot be tested. The CDR3 is 14 amino acids. Germline CDR1 and CDR2: MRHNA and SNTAGT. CDR3 region: CASSGGRATDTQYF.

The rearrangement joins TRBV19 to TRBJ1-3; TCRdb selects TRBD1, and the lack of DNA leaves this call unchecked. The CDR3 runs 13 residues. Germline CDR1 LNHDA, CDR2 SQIVND (reference sequence). The CDR3 region is CATSGVTGNTIYF.

The V gene is TRBV18, the J gene TRBJ2-1; TCRdb's D call, TRBD2, is unchecked because there is no DNA. This CDR3 region has 15 residues. Per the germline V gene, CDR1 is KGHSH and CDR2 is LQKENI. CDR3 region: CASSRGLAGNNEQFF. Using reference TRBV18 and TRBJ2-1 for the parts outside the CDR3, the full variable domain is NAGVMQNPRHLVRRRGQEARLRCSPMKGHSHVYWYRQLPEEGLKFMVYLQKENIIDESGMPKERFSAEFPKEGPSILRIQQVVRGDSAAYFCASSRGLAGNNEQFFGPGTRLTVL.

This chain joins TRBV7-9 and TRBJ1-5; TCRdb designates TRBD1, a call that cannot be tested without DNA. The CDR3 is 15 residues long. Germline assignment: CDR1 SEHNR and CDR2 FQNEAQ (reference sequence). CDR3: CASSAQGERNQPQHF.